The present T cell receptor beta chain was sequenced within a study of OX40 agonist ivuxolimab in advanced cancers. In the study overall: The costimulatory receptor OX40 (CD134) was targeted by ivuxolimab, a fully human IgG2 agonistic monoclonal antibody. Intravenous ivuxolimab was administered to patients every 2 weeks at six dose levels: 0.01, 0.1, 0.3, 1.5, 3 and 10 mg/kg. The paper describes the monotherapy dose-escalation part (N of about 57 patients) of the phase I trial of ivuxolimab. The dose-escalation cohort was roughly 83% male with a mean age of approximately 60 years, ranging from 23 to 79. Three dose-escalation patients achieved partial responses, one with hepatocellular carcinoma and two with cutaneous melanoma. Patients were allowed to have had prior anti-PD-1, anti-PD-L1 or anti-CTLA-4 therapy, and approximately 40% of the dose-escalation patients had previously received checkpoint inhibitors. Peripheral TCRbeta sequencing aimed to test whether ivuxolimab altered TCR sequence diversity and caused clonal T-cell expansion. Of the approximately 50 patients in dose escalation, 19 had hepatocellular carcinoma, some 15 had melanoma, 9 had renal cell carcinoma and 9 had head and neck cancer. Paper-wide results and their limitations: In the 0.1-3.0 mg/kg groups, partial responders had among the lowest normalized peripheral clonal expansion, particularly in CD8+ T cells. Low levels of normalized T-cell clonal expansion were also shown by some nonresponding patients. The antigen specificity of the clonally expanded peripheral T cells was not determined. After ivuxolimab, CD8+ T cells had more expanded clones than CD4+ T cells on average. At doses of 0.1 to 3.0 mg/kg, clonal expansion of both CD4+ and CD8+ T cells in blood was seen between baseline and week 6.

To sequence the TCRbeta CDR3 region, genomic DNA was isolated from the sorted cells. The immunoSEQ Assay was used to sequence the TCRbeta CDR3 regions. Imported from immuneACCESS, the table was reduced by TCRdb to in-frame sequences with V and J called. These copies leave out some clones; in studies compared against another copy, an unresolved V gene accounts for under half, and the cause of the remainder is not known. A total of about 15,000 clones appear in this sample, about 83% of them only once. About 6.3% of the sample belongs to the ten largest clones. V is shortened by 0 bases, J by 9 bases, and the region joining them spans 12 bases. CDR1 and CDR2 (LNHDA, SQIVND) derive from the germline V gene (reference sequence). The CDR3 measures 14 amino acids from cysteine to phenylalanine. Only the CDR3 portion is preserved as DNA: 42 bases, with reading frame beginning at the first base. Patients with autoimmune disease history or receiving systemic immunosuppression were excluded from the trial. Peripheral blood for TCR sequencing was collected from all dose cohorts at baseline, on cycle 4 day 1, and on cycle 7 day 1. The samples were drawn from a first-in-human, open-label, multicenter phase I dose-escalation trial of ivuxolimab. Adults with locally advanced or metastatic melanoma, renal cell carcinoma, hepatocellular carcinoma or head and neck squamous cell carcinoma were enrolled in the trial. Before TCR sequencing, CD4+ and CD8+ T cells were separately sorted from peripheral blood.

Concerning this clone: Its antigen remains undetermined. Per-nucleotide qualities are absent, and no much larger clonotype sits a single base away.

This TCR was sampled from an adult with an advanced solid tumor such as melanoma, head and neck, liver or kidney cancer. The rearrangement joined TRBV19 to TRBJ2-4; there is no confident call for the D gene. The sample in question was CD4+ or CD8+ T cells sorted from blood, obtained in a trial of the OX40 agonist ivuxolimab. Here the CDR3 is given as CASSIEGRLGIQYF. The DNA sequence is as follows: TGTGCCAGTAGTATAGAGGGCCGCTTAGGCATTCAGTACTTC.